Below, 8 T cell receptor beta chains from the same sample are listed, as sequenced in a study of T cells in Graves' hyperthyroidism and ophthalmopathy. Amplified regions were TCR beta CDR3 sequences from RNA transcripts. First-round RT-PCR with HTBI primers amplified the TCR CDR3 region. TCRdb ran MiXCR on the multiplex PCR reads and lists one entry per CDR3 protein. The sample carries hundreds of thousands of distinct CDR3 sequences, roughly 15% recorded once. The sample consisted of blood. The receptors here all came from a woman between 50 and 59 years old with Graves' ophthalmopathy.

This clonotype was seen ten or more times. The chain joins TRBV7-8 to TRBJ1-2; no clear D. This CDR3 has 13 residues. Trimming removed 1 base from V and 8 bases from J, with 11 bases in between. Germline CDR1 SGHVS, CDR2 FQNEAQ. This CDR3 reads CASSLGVGRGYTF. CDR3 nucleotide sequence: TGTGCCAGCAGCTTAGGGGTCGGTAGAGGCTACACCTTC.

This clonotype was found many times. The V call is TRBV4-2, the J call TRBJ2-5, with a possible D match to TRBD1 (7 bases). This CDR3 has 16 amino acids. Trimming pared 0 bases from V and 5 bases from J, leaving 16 bases between. CDR1 is LGHNA, CDR2 YNFKEQ, per germline. The CDR3 DNA follows: TGTGCCAGCAGCCAAGATATCCCGGCAGGGGGGGAGACCCAGTACTTC. Translation: CASSQDIPAGGETQYF.

This clonotype was observed at least ten times. The gene calls are TRBV7-9 and TRBJ2-3, with D tentatively TRBD2 (5 bases). CDR3 size: 15 residues. V shed 1 base and J shed 3 bases, with 11 bases lying between them. Germline V lookup: CDR1 SEHNR, CDR2 FQNEAQ (reference sequence). This CDR3 reads CASSLETSGTDTQYF. CDR3 nucleotide sequence: TGTGCCAGCAGCTTAGAAACCTCGGGAACAGATACGCAGTATTTT. The full variable domain, rest sourced from reference TRBV7-9 and TRBJ2-3, is DTGVSQNPRHKITKRGQNVTFRCDPISEHNRLYWYRQTLGQGPEFLTYFQNEAQLEKSRLLSDRFSAERPKGSFSTLEIQRTEQGDSAMYLCASSLETSGTDTQYFGPGTRLTVL.

This clonotype has at least ten counts. The chain has TRBV20-1 and TRBJ2-7; 9 bases map to TRBD2. The trim removed 6 bases at V and 2 bases at J, leaving 8 bases unmatched. CDR1 is DFQATT and CDR2 is SNEGSKA in the germline V gene (reference sequence). This CDR3 is built from 14 residues. This CDR3 is CSAISGSATYEQYF. The CDR3 DNA is TGCAGTGCAATTAGCGGGAGTGCGACCTACGAGCAGTACTTC.

This clonotype was counted only a few times. The V call is TRBV7-2, the J call TRBJ2-1; perhaps TRBD2 as D (6 bases). This CDR3 is built from 16 residues. V was pared by 5 bases and J by 0 bases, with 14 bases between. The V gene's germline CDR1 is SGHTA and CDR2 FQGNSA. CDR3 protein: CASSAILASSYNEQFF. For the CDR3, the DNA is TGTGCCAGCAGCGCGATACTAGCTAGCTCCTACAATGAGCAGTTCTTC.

The J gene is TRBJ1-3, the V gene TRBV28; D remains unclear. The V end was cut by 1 base, the J end by 0 bases, with 10 bases between. The germline CDR1 and CDR2 sequences are MDHEN and SYDVKM. CDR3 length: 16 residues. The CDR3 loop is CASSLSFGYSGNTIYF. The DNA of the CDR3 is TGTGCCAGCAGTTTATCTTTTGGGTACTCTGGAAACACCATATATTTT.

This clonotype turned up a few times. This chain joins TRBV9 and TRBJ1-1; D gene ambiguous. Per germline, CDR1 SGDLS and CDR2 YYNGEE. The CDR3 is made up of 13 amino acids. V shed 3 bases and J shed 4 bases, with 10 bases lying between them. The CDR3 sequence: CASSGPLGTEAFF. For the CDR3, the DNA is TGTGCCAGCAGCGGTCCATTGGGCACTGAAGCTTTCTTT.

The table lists this clonotype with a few counts. The genes are TRBV5-6 and TRBJ1-6; D is uncertain. V lost 4 bases to trimming and J lost 9 bases, with 8 bases between them. CDR1 SGHDT and CDR2 YYEEEE come from the germline V gene. This CDR3 is 12 amino acids long. The CDR3 DNA is TGTGCCAGCAGCCCCGATGGTTCACCCCTCCACTTT. Its translation is CASSPDGSPLHF.